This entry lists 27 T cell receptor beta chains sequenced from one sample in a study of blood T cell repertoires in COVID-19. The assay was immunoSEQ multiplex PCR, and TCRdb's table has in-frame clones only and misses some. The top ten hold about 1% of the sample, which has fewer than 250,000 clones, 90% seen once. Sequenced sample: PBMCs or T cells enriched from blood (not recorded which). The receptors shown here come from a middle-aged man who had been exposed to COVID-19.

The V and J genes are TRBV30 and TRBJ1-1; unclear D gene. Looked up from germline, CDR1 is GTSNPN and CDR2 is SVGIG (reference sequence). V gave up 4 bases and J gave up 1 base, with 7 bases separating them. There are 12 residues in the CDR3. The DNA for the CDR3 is TGTGCCTGGAACTCAGGGAACACTGAAGCTTTCTTT. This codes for CAWNSGNTEAFF.

CDR3 protein: CSASRNEQFF. The CDR3 nucleotides are TGCAGTGCTAGCCGGAATGAGCAGTTCTTC. The genes are TRBV20-1 and TRBJ2-1; no reliable D call. Germline CDR1 DFQATT, CDR2 SNEGSKA (reference sequence). V was pared by 3 bases and J by 7 bases, with 4 bases between. The CDR3 loop spans 10 amino acids.

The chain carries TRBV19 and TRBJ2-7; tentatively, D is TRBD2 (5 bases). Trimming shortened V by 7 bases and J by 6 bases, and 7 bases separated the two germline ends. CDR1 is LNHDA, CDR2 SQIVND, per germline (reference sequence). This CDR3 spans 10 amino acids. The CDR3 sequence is CASKGAEQYF. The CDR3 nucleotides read TGTGCCAGTAAGGGAGCCGAGCAGTACTTC.

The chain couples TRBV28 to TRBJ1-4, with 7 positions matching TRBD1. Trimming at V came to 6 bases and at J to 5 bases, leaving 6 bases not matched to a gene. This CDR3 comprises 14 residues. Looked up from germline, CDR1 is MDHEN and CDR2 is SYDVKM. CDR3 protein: CASRAGTENEKLFF. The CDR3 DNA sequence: TGTGCCAGCAGGGCCGGGACAGAGAATGAAAAACTGTTTTTT.

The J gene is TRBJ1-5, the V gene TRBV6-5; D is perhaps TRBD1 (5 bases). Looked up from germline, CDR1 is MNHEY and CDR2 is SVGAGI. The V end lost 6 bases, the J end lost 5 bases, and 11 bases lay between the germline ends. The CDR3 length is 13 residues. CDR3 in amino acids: CASRTVGYQPQHF. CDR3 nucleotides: TGTGCCAGCAGGACAGTTGGATATCAGCCCCAGCATTTT.

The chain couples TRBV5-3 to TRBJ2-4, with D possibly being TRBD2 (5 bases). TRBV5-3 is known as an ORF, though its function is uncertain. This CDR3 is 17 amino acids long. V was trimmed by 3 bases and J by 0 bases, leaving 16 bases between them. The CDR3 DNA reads TGTGCCAGAAGCTCGAAGGAGCGGAATCTAGCCAAAAACATTCAGTACTTC. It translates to CARSSKERNLAKNIQYF.

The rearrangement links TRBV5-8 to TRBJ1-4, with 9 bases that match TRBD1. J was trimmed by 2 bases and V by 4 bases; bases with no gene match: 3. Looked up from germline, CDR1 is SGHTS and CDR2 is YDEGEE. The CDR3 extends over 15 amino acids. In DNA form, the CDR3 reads TGTGCCAGCAGCCTCGGGACAGGGACTAATGAAAAACTGTTTTTT. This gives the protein CASSLGTGTNEKLFF.

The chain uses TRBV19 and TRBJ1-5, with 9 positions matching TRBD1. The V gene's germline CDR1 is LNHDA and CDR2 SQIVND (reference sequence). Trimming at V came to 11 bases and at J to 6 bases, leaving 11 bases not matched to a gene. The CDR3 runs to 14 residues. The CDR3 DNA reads TGTGCCGCCTCCCGGGACAGGGTAGGTCAGCCCCAGCATTTT. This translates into CAASRDRVGQPQHF.

This CDR3 reads CASSLVAGSRWNYGYTF. As DNA, the CDR3 is TGTGCCAGCAGCTTGGTGGCAGGTAGTAGGTGGAACTATGGCTACACCTTC. The V gene is TRBV5-6, the J gene TRBJ1-2; D gene ambiguous. Trimming shortened V by 0 bases and J by 2 bases, and 17 bases separated the two germline ends. The germline CDR1 and CDR2 sequences are SGHDT and YYEEEE. The CDR3 consists of 17 residues.

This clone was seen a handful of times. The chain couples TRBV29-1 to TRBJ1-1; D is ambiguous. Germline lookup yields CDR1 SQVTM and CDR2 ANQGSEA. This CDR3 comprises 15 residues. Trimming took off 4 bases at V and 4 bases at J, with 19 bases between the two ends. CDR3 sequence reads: CSVGGGRAIRTEAFF. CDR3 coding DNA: TGCAGCGTTGGGGGAGGGAGGGCGATCCGCACTGAAGCTTTCTTT.

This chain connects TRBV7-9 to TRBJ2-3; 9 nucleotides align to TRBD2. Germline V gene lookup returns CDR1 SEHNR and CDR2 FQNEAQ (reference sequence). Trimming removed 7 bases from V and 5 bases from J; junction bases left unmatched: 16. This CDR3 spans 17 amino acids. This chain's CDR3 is CASTPRLVAGAGDTQYF. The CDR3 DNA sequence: TGTGCCAGCACCCCCAGGCTTGTAGCGGGAGCAGGAGATACGCAGTATTTT.

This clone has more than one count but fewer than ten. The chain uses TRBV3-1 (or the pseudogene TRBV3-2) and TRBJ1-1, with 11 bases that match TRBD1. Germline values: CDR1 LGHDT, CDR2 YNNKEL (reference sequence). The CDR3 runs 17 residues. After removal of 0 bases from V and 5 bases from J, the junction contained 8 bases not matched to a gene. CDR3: CASSQDARTGGRTEAFF. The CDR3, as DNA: TGTGCCAGCAGCCAAGACGCCCGGACAGGGGGCAGGACTGAAGCTTTCTTT.

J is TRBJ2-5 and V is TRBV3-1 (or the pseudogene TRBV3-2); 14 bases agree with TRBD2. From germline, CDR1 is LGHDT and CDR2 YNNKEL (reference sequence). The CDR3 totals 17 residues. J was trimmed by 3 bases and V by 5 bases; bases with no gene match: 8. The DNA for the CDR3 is TGTGCCAGCAGCGTTGGACTAGCGGGAGGCCGGGAAGAGACCCAGTACTTC. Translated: CASSVGLAGGREETQYF.

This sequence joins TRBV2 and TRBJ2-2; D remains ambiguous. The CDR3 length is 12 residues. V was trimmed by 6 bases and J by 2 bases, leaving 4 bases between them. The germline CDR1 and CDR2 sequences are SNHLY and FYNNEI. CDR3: CASSLNTGELFF. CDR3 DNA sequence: TGTGCCAGCAGCTTAAACACCGGGGAGCTGTTTTTT. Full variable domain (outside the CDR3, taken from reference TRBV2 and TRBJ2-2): EPEVTQTPSHQVTQMGQEVILRCVPISNHLYFYWYRQILGQKVEFLVSFYNNEISEKSEIFDDQFSVERPDGSNFTLKIRSTKLEDSAMYFCASSLNTGELFFGEGSRLTVL.

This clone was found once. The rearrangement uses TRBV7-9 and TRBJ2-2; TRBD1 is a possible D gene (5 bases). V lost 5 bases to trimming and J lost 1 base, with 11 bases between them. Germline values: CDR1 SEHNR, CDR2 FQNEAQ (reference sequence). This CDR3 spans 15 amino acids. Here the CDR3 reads CASSARQGNTGELFF. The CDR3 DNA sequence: TGTGCCAGCAGCGCCCGCCAGGGGAACACCGGGGAGCTGTTTTTT.

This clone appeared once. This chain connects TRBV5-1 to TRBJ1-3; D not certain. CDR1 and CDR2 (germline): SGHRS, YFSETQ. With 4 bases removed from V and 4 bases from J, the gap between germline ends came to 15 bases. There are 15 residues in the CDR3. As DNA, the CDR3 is TGCGCCAGCAGCCGAGCATTCCACCTAGGAAACACCATATATTTT. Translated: CASSRAFHLGNTIYF.

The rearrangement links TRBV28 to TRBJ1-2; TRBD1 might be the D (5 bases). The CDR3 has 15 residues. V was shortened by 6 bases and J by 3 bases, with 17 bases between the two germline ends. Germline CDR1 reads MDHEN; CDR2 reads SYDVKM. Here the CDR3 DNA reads TGTGCCAGCAGGACCTTGGGGGGGGACGACTATGGCTACACCTTC. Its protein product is CASRTLGGDDYGYTF.

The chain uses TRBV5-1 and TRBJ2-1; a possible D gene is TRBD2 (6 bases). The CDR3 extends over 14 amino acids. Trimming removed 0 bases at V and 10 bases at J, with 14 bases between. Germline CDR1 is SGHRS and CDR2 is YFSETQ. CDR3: CASSLGDWKGEQFF. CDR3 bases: TGCGCCAGCAGCTTGGGGGACTGGAAGGGAGAGCAGTTCTTC.

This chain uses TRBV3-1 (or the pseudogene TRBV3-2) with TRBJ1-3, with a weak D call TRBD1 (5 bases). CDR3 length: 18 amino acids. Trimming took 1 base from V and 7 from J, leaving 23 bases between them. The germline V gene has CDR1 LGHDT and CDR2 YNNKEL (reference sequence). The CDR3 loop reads CASSQAGWQGGFWNTIYF. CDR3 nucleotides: TGTGCCAGCAGCCAAGCGGGGTGGCAGGGAGGTTTTTGGAACACCATATATTTT.

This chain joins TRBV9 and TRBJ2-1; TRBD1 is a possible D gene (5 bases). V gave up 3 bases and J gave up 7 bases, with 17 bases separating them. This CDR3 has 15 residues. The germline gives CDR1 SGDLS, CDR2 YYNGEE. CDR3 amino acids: CASSAISAAGNEQFF. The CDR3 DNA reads TGTGCCAGCAGCGCCATAAGTGCTGCAGGGAATGAGCAGTTCTTC.

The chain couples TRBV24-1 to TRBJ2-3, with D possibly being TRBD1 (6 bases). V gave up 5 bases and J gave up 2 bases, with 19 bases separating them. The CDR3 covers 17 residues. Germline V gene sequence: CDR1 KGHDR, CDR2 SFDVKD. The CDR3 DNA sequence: TGTGCCACCAGTGCCCCATGGGGGCGGGCCAACACAGATACGCAGTATTTT. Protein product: CATSAPWGRANTDTQYF.

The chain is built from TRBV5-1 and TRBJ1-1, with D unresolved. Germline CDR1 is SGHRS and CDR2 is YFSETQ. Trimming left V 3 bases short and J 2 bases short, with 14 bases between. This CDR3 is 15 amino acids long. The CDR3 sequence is CASSSPENGNTEAFF. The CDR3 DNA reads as TGCGCCAGCAGCTCCCCCGAAAATGGCAACACTGAAGCTTTCTTT.

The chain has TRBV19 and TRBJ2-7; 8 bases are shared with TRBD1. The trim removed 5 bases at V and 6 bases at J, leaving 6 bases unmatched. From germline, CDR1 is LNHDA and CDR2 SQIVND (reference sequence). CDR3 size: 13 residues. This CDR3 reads CASSSRTGFEQYV. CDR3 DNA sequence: TGTGCCAGTAGTTCCCGGACAGGGTTCGAGCAGTACGTC.

CDR3: CAISGGGTEAFF. The CDR3 region has the DNA TGTGCCATCAGTGGAGGGGGCACTGAAGCTTTCTTT. The chain recombines TRBV10-3 with TRBJ1-1, with a weak D call TRBD1 (6 bases). V lost 4 bases and J lost 4, with 7 bases in between. CDR3 size: 12 residues. Germline-derived CDR1 and CDR2 are ENHRY and SYGVKD.

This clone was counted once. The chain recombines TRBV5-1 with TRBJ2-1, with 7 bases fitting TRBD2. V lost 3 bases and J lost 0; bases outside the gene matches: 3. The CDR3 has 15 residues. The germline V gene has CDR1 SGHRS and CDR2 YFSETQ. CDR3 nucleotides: TGCGCCAGCAGCTGGGGCGGGAGCTCCTACAATGAGCAGTTCTTC. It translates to CASSWGGSSYNEQFF.

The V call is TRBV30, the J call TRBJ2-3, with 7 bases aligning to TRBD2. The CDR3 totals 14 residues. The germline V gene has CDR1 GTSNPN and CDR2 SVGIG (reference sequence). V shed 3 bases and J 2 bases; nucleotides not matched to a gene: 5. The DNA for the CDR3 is TGTGCCTGGAGGCCCAGCGGGGACACAGATACGCAGTATTTT. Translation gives CAWRPSGDTDTQYF.

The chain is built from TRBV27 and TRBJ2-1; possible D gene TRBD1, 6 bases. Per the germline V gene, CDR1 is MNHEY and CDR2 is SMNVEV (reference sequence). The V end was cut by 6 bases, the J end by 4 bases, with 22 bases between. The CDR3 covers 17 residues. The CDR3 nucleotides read TGTGCCAGCAGCCTTAGGGGGTTGGACCTCTCATACAATGAGCAGTTCTTC. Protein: CASSLRGLDLSYNEQFF.